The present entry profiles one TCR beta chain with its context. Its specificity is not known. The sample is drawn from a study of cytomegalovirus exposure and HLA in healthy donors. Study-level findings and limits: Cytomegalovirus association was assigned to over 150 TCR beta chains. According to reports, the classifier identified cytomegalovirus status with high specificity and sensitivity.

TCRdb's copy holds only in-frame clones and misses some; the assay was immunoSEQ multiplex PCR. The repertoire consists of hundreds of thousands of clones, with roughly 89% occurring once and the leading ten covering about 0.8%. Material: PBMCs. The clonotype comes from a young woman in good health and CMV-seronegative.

The CDR3 bases are TGTGCCAGCTCACCCAAACAGGGGGGCACTGGAAACACCATATATTTT. Translated: CASSPKQGGTGNTIYF. The chain uses TRBV18 and TRBJ1-3; 8 bases fit TRBD1. Trimming removed 3 bases from V and 2 bases from J; junction bases left unmatched: 6. The germline V gene has CDR1 KGHSH and CDR2 LQKENI. The CDR3 consists of 16 residues.